These 28 T cell receptor beta chains originate from one sample sequenced in a study of T cell responses to AZD1222 COVID-19 vaccine. Repertoires were generated with immunoSEQ multiplex PCR, while TCRdb's copy carries only in-frame clones and drops some. The data contain about 110,000 clones, approximately 89% of them singletons. This sample comprised peripheral blood, obtained 28 days after the second AZD1222 dose. Every receptor here comes from an adult who received the AZD1222 COVID-19 vaccine.

This rearrangement joins TRBV5-1 to TRBJ1-2; no clear D. The V end lost 0 bases, the J end lost 2 bases, and 8 bases lay between the germline ends. The germline V gene encodes CDR1 SGHRS and CDR2 YFSETQ. The CDR3 contains 14 residues. CDR3 sequence (DNA): TGCGCCAGCAGCTTGGGACCGGAGAACTATGGCTACACCTTC. This sequence encodes CASSLGPENYGYTF.

The chain is built from TRBV28 and TRBJ2-1; D is unresolved. V gave up 3 bases and J gave up 1 base, with 7 bases separating them. The CDR3 covers 14 residues. Germline loops: CDR1 MDHEN, CDR2 SYDVKM. The CDR3 DNA reads TGTGCCAGCAGTTTTCCCAATTCCTACAATGAGCAGTTCTTC. Translation gives CASSFPNSYNEQFF.

This chain connects TRBV4-3 to TRBJ2-7, with D maybe TRBD2 (6 bases). The V end was cut by 4 bases, the J end by 2 bases, with 15 bases between. Germline CDR1 and CDR2: LGHNA and YSLEER. This CDR3 is built from 15 residues. The CDR3 coding sequence is TGCGCCAGCAGCCCCCGTCGGGAGATTGCCTACGAGCAGTACTTC. Amino acid sequence: CASSPRREIAYEQYF.

As concerns this clone: Compared with germline, one end of the junction differs, possibly owing to a read error. V and J are TRBV11-2 and TRBJ1-1; D perhaps matches TRBD1 (5 bases). The CDR3 contains 14 residues. Germline V CDR1 and CDR2: SGHAT, FQNNGV. CDR3 DNA sequence: TGTGCCAGCAGCCCCAACAGGCCTAACACTGAAACTTTCTTT. Protein: CASSPNRPNTETFF.

The V and J genes are TRBV18 and TRBJ1-4, with TRBD1 identical over 9 bases. The CDR3 covers 16 residues. The V gene end was trimmed by 3 bases and the J gene end by 0 bases; junction bases not matched to a gene: 2. The germline CDR1 and CDR2 sequences are KGHSH and LQKENI. The CDR3: CASSPRQGATNEKLFF. The CDR3 nucleotides read TGTGCCAGCTCACCGCGACAGGGGGCAACTAATGAAAAACTGTTTTTT.

The chain combines TRBV7-8 with TRBJ1-2; 8 bases are a match to TRBD1. From germline, CDR1 is SGHVS and CDR2 FQNEAQ. The CDR3 is 14 amino acids. J gave up 4 bases and V 3 bases, and 4 bases lay outside the gene matches. CDR3 sequence: CASSFRQGLYGYTF. DNA for the CDR3: TGTGCCAGCAGCTTTCGACAGGGGCTCTATGGCTACACCTTC.

The chain joins TRBV7-2 to TRBJ2-7, with D perhaps TRBD2 (6 bases). The germline V gene encodes CDR1 SGHTA and CDR2 FQGNSA. This CDR3 spans 15 amino acids. V lost 2 bases, J lost 3 bases, and 14 bases lay in between. CDR3 residues: CASSLKGSSGYEQYF. DNA of the CDR3: TGTGCCAGCAGCTTAAAAGGTAGTAGCGGCTACGAGCAGTACTTC.

J is TRBJ2-3 and V is TRBV12-3 or TRBV12-4; D might be TRBD2 (5 bases). The CDR3 is made up of 13 amino acids. Trimming pared 8 bases from V and 5 bases from J, leaving 14 bases between. CDR3: CASCGVRVDTQYF. In DNA form, the CDR3 reads TGTGCCAGCTGTGGAGTGCGGGTAGATACGCAGTATTTT.

This clone was detected only a few times. This chain links TRBV6-5 with TRBJ2-2; D possibly matches TRBD1 or TRBD2 (5 bases each). Germline V gives CDR1 MNHEY, CDR2 SVGAGI. Trimming stripped 6 bases from V and 0 bases from J, with 8 bases between. This CDR3 has 14 residues. CDR3: CASRGVANTGELFF. The CDR3 DNA reads TGTGCCAGCAGGGGGGTCGCGAACACCGGGGAGCTGTTTTTT.

The J gene is TRBJ1-6, the V gene TRBV19; no clear D. The CDR3 totals 12 residues. Between the trimmed V and J ends, which lost 6 bases and 8 bases, there was a span of 8 bases. Germline V gene data show CDR1 as LNHDA and CDR2 as SQIVND (reference sequence). The CDR3 DNA reads as TGTGCCAGTAGCCTCGGACATTCACCCCTCCACTTT. Protein sequence: CASSLGHSPLHF.

The rearrangement links TRBV10-2 to TRBJ1-4; 7 nucleotides match TRBD1. The J segment lost 3 bases and the V segment lost 6 bases, leaving 4 bases of the junction unmatched. This CDR3 is 14 amino acids long. Germline lookup yields CDR1 WSHSY and CDR2 SAAADI. In nucleotides, the CDR3 is TGCGCCAGCAGAGACAGGGCCTCTAATGAAAAACTGTTTTTT. Encoded protein: CASRDRASNEKLFF.

The sample holds one count of this clone. The chain combines TRBV29-1 with TRBJ1-1; a weak D match, TRBD1 (6 bases). This CDR3 is 12 amino acids long. Trimming left V 0 bases short and J 8 bases short, with 10 bases between. Germline CDR1 is SQVTM and CDR2 is ANQGSEA. CDR3 region: CSVEDRGTEAFF. For the CDR3, the DNA is TGCAGCGTTGAAGATCGGGGGACAGAAGCTTTCTTT.

This clone occurred once. The chain joins TRBV6-2 or TRBV6-3 to TRBJ1-1; D gene ambiguous. Germline V gene data show CDR1 as MNHEY and CDR2 as SVGEGT. This CDR3 region has 13 residues. Trimming shortened V by 5 bases and J by 1 base, and 8 bases separated the two germline ends. The CDR3 here is CASSAGRNTEAFF. The CDR3 DNA sequence: TGTGCCAGCAGTGCCGGTAGGAACACTGAAGCTTTCTTT.

V is TRBV2 and J is TRBJ1-1; D possibly corresponds to TRBD1 (5 bases). With 5 bases removed from V and 3 bases from J, the gap between germline ends came to 13 bases. In germline, CDR1 is SNHLY, CDR2 FYNNEI. The CDR3 length is 14 residues. The CDR3 region is CASSHRSGDTEAFF. For the CDR3, the DNA is TGTGCCAGCAGTCACAGGAGTGGGGACACTGAAGCTTTCTTT.

This clone was detected a few times. DNA for the CDR3: TGTGCCAGCAGCTTAACTCTACGATACGGCTCTAGTCAGCCCCAGCATTTT. Its translation is CASSLTLRYGSSQPQHF. The J gene is TRBJ1-5, the V gene TRBV7-2; D is uncertain. CDR3 length: 17 amino acids. The germline gives CDR1 SGHTA, CDR2 FQGNSA. V gave up 2 bases and J gave up 6 bases, with 20 bases separating them.

This sequence joins TRBV14 and TRBJ2-7; D unresolved. Germline assignment: CDR1 SGHDN and CDR2 FVKESK. The CDR3 covers 12 residues. V lost 1 base and J 2 bases, leaving 3 bases between the germline ends. The CDR3 region has the DNA TGTGCCAGCAGCCAAGTAACCTACGAGCAGTACTTC. The encoded protein is CASSQVTYEQYF.

The chain joins TRBV19 to TRBJ2-7; D possibly corresponds to TRBD1 (5 bases). Germline CDR1 is LNHDA and CDR2 is SQIVND (reference sequence). The CDR3 runs 19 residues. Trimming stripped 5 bases from V and 3 bases from J, with 29 bases between. The CDR3 nucleotides are TGTGCCAGTAGTTGGGGCGGATTCAGCACAGATTCAGGGCTCTACGAGCAGTACTTC. Its translation: CASSWGGFSTDSGLYEQYF.

The rearrangement uses TRBV6-5 and TRBJ1-6; D is perhaps TRBD1 (5 bases). Germline-derived CDR1 and CDR2 are MNHEY and SVGAGI. The CDR3 loop spans 16 amino acids. V shed 0 bases and J shed 8 bases, with 14 bases lying between them. The CDR3 DNA reads as TGTGCCAGCAGTTACTCTCCCCGACAGAAAGATTCACCCCTCCACTTT. This encodes CASSYSPRQKDSPLHF.

The chain couples TRBV29-1 to TRBJ2-7; D unclear. CDR1 and CDR2 from the germline V gene are SQVTM and ANQGSEA. Trimming removed 3 bases from V and 3 bases from J, with 9 bases in between. CDR3 length: 12 amino acids. The CDR3: CSVEQSDYEQYF. CDR3 DNA: TGCAGCGTTGAGCAATCGGACTACGAGCAGTACTTC.

This chain uses TRBV20-1 with TRBJ1-2; D not resolved. Per the germline V gene, CDR1 is DFQATT and CDR2 is SNEGSKA (reference sequence). The CDR3 consists of 11 residues. The V and J ends lost 6 bases and 2 bases respectively, with 7 bases between them. The CDR3: CSARENYGYTF. The CDR3 DNA sequence: TGCAGTGCAAGGGAAAACTATGGCTACACCTTC.

The chain combines TRBV27 with TRBJ2-7; D unclear. Per germline, CDR1 MNHEY and CDR2 SMNVEV (reference sequence). The CDR3 has 12 amino acids. Trimming pared 0 bases from V and 7 bases from J, leaving 7 bases between. The CDR3 here is CASSLSLGEQYF. The CDR3 region has the DNA TGTGCCAGCAGTTTATCGTTGGGGGAGCAGTACTTC.

The V and J genes are TRBV5-5 and TRBJ1-6, with 7 bases fitting TRBD1. The J segment lost 11 bases and the V segment lost 0 bases, leaving 2 bases of the junction unmatched. CDR1 is SGHKS, CDR2 YYEKEE, per germline (reference sequence). This CDR3 has 13 amino acids. The CDR3 DNA reads TGTGCCAGCAGCTTGGTCCAGGGGGCACCCCTCCACTTT. As protein: CASSLVQGAPLHF. Drawing the rest from reference TRBV5-5 and TRBJ1-6, the complete variable domain is DAGVTQSPTHLIKTRGQQVTLRCSPISGHKSVSWYQQVLGQGPQFIFQYYEKEERGRGNFPDRFSARQFPNYSSELNVNALLLGDSALYLCASSLVQGAPLHFGNGTRLTVT.

The chain uses TRBV14 and TRBJ2-6, with 7 bases matching TRBD1. CDR1 is SGHDN and CDR2 is FVKESK in the germline V gene. The length of the CDR3 is 18 residues. The V gene end was trimmed by 0 bases and the J gene end by 0 bases; junction bases not matched to a gene: 5. CDR3 sequence reads: CASSQDLAGGSGANVLTF. CDR3 sequence (DNA): TGTGCCAGCAGCCAAGATCTTGCAGGGGGCTCTGGGGCCAACGTCCTGACTTTC.

A remark on this clone: A junction boundary mismatches the germline segment, possibly from a read error. The V call is TRBV6-2 or TRBV6-3, the J call TRBJ1-6, with D unclear. CDR1 MNHEY and CDR2 SVGEGT come from the germline V gene. The CDR3 has 14 amino acids. CDR3 residues: CATSPGSLNSPLHF. CDR3 DNA sequence: TGTGCCACCAGTCCCGGGAGTCTCAATTCACCCCTCCACTTT.

The chain combines TRBV28 with TRBJ1-1; unclear D gene. V was shortened by 3 bases and J by 1 base, with 3 bases between the two germline ends. Germline V gene sequence: CDR1 MDHEN, CDR2 SYDVKM. The CDR3 loop spans 12 amino acids. CDR3 sequence (DNA): TGTGCCAGCAGTTTGGAGAACACTGAAGCTTTCTTT. This encodes CASSLENTEAFF.

J is TRBJ2-3 and V is TRBV29-1, with 12 nucleotides matching TRBD2. The CDR3 is 15 residues long. V shed 6 bases and J 4 bases; nucleotides not matched to a gene: 8. Germline-derived CDR1 and CDR2 are SQVTM and ANQGSEA. In DNA form, the CDR3 reads TGCAGCGTGACTAGCGGGAGCCCTGGGGCAGATACGCAGTATTTT. Its translation is CSVTSGSPGADTQYF.

The chain employs TRBV6-2 or TRBV6-3 and TRBJ1-6; perhaps TRBD1 as D (5 bases). Germline-derived CDR1 and CDR2 are MNHEY and SVGEGT. With 3 bases removed from V and 9 bases from J, the gap between germline ends came to 12 bases. The length of the CDR3 is 14 residues. The CDR3 DNA reads TGTGCCAGCAGTTATTCGGAGGGGTTTTCACCCCTCCACTTT. Translation: CASSYSEGFSPLHF.

This chain uses TRBV7-3 with TRBJ2-6, with D maybe TRBD2 (5 bases). Germline CDR1 reads SGHTA; CDR2 reads FQGTGA. The length of the CDR3 is 18 residues. V dropped 5 bases and J dropped 3 bases, with 20 bases sitting between them. The CDR3 nucleotides are TGTGCCAGCAGCCCGCAGGAGAGCGGTTGGGGTGGGGCCAACGTCCTGACTTTC. Its translation is CASSPQESGWGGANVLTF. Complete variable domain (other parts from reference TRBV7-3 and TRBJ2-6): GAGVSQTPSNKVTEKGKYVELRCDPISGHTALYWYRQSLGQGPEFLIYFQGTGAADDSGLPNDRFFAVRPEGSVSTLKIQRTERGDSAVYLCASSPQESGWGGANVLTFGAGSRLTVL.